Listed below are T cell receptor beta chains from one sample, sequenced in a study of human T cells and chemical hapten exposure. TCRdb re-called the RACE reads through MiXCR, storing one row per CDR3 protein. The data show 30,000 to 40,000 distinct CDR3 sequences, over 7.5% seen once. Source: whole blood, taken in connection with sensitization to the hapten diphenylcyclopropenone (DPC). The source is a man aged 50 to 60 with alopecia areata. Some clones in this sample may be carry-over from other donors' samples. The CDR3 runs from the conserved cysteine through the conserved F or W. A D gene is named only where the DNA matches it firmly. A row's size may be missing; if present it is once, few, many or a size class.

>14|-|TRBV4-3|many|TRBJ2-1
TGCGCCAGCAGCCAAGAGACTAGGCGGAATGAGCAGTTCTTC
CASSQETRRNEQFF
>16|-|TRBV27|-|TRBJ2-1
TGTGCCAGCAGTCCCACAACCCTCATCAACTACAATGAGCAGTTCTTC
CASSPTTLINYNEQFF
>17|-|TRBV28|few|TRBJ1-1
TGTGCCAGCAGTCCCGTCGGGTCTTATACGTTGAACACTGAAGCTTTCTTT
CASSPVGSYTLNTEAFF
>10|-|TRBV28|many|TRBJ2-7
TGTGCCAGCGGCTACTACGAGCAGTACTTC
CASGYYEQYF
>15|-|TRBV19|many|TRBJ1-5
TGTGCCAGTAAGAAGGACACCCTAAAGAGGCAGCCCCAGCATTTT
CASKKDTLKRQPQHF
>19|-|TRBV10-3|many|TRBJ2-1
TGTGCCATCAGTGATAACGCTTTCACTCTGCTTTCCTCCTACAATGAGCAGTTCTTC
CAISDNAFTLLSSYNEQFF
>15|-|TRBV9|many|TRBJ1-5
TGTGCCAGCAGCGTAGGGACAGTTAGCAATCAGCCCCAGCATTTT
CASSVGTVSNQPQHF
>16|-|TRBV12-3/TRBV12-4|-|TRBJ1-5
TGTGCCAGCAGTCCCAATCAGGGGATGGGAAATCAGCCCCAGCATTTT
CASSPNQGMGNQPQHF
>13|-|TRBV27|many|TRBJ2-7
TGTGCCAGCAGTTTGGGGCGGGTAGGCGAGCAGTACTTC
CASSLGRVGEQYF
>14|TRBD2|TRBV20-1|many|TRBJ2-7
TGCAGTGCTAGTAGCGGGAGCATCTCCTACGAGCAGTACTTC
CSASSGSISYEQYF
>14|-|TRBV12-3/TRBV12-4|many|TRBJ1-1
TGTGCCAGCAGTTTAGCGCAGACGCGTCCTGAAGCTTTCTTT
CASSLAQTRPEAFF
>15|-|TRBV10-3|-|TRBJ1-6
TGTGCCATCAGTGTCGGCACAGGAGGAGAATCACCCCTCCACTTT
CAISVGTGGESPLHF
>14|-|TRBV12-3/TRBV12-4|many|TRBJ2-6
TGTGCCAGCAGTCTCAGGGCTGGGGCCAACGTCCTGACTTTC
CASSLRAGANVLTF
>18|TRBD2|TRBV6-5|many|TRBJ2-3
TGTGCCAGCAGTTACTCCCCTCTCAGCGGGAGGAGGGCAGATACGCAGTATTTT
CASSYSPLSGRRADTQYF
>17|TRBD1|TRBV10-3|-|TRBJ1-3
TGTGCCAGCAGTGAAGGGGACAGACCTTTCTCTGGAAACACCATATATTTT
CASSEGDRPFSGNTIYF
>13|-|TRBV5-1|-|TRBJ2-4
TGCGCCAGCAGCTTGTTTGGTACGGACATTCAGTACTTC
CASSLFGTDIQYF
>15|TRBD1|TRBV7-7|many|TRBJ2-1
TGTGCTAGCAGCTCAGGGAGGGGACAGGGCAATGAGCAGTTCTTC
CASSSGRGQGNEQFF
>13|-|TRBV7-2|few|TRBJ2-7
TGTGCCAGCGAGCTAGCTTATGCCTCCGAGCAGTACTTC
CASELAYASEQYF
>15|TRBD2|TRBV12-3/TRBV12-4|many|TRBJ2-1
TGTGCCAGCAGTGTATCTAGCGGGAGTAGTGGTGAGCAGTTCTTC
CASSVSSGSSGEQFF
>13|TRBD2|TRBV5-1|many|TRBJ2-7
TGCGCCAGCAGCTTCGGCGGGGGCTACGAGCAGTACTTC
CASSFGGGYEQYF
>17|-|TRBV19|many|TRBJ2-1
TGTGCCAGTGGGAGCCCCTTAGGAGCGGGCACTATGAATGAGCAGTTCTTC
CASGSPLGAGTMNEQFF
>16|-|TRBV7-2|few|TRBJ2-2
TGTGCCAGCAGCCCCCCTGGTGGGGGGAACACCGGGGAGCTGTTTTTT
CASSPPGGGNTGELFF
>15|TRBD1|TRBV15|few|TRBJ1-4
TGTGCCACCAGCAGTCAGGGGGGAATCGATGAAAAACTGTTTTTT
CATSSQGGIDEKLFF
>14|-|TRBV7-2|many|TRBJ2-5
TGTGCCAGCAGCTTAATACTAGGGGACGCAACCCAGTACTTC
CASSLILGDATQYF
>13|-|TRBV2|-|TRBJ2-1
TGTGCCAGCAGTGAGCTGGGGGGTGGTGAGCAGTTCTTC
CASSELGGGEQFF
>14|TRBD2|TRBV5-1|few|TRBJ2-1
TGCGCCAGCACCTCCCGGGTGGGGAGGGATGAGCAGTTCTTC
CASTSRVGRDEQFF
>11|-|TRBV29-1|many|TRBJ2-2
TGCAGCGCAGCAGACACCGGGGAGCTGTTTTTT
CSAADTGELFF